This T cell receptor beta chain emerged from a study of blood T cells in healthy people across ages. General study results and limits: Since the PBMCs were unsorted, naive and antigen-experienced cells could not be conclusively compared.

Germline V CDR1 and CDR2: SGHRS, YFSETQ. The length of the CDR3 is 17 residues. The ends lost 2 bases at V and 4 bases at J; junction bases unmatched: 10. With a J-beta primer mix and a sample-barcoded 5' primer, a second PCR ran about 7 to 11 cycles. Each CDR3 protein gets one entry after TCRdb re-called the 5' RACE reads with MiXCR. This repertoire shows fewer than 800,000 distinct CDR3 sequences, about 34% found once; its top ten account for 15% to 17%. A word on this clonotype: Its antigen is currently unknown.

The chain links TRBV5-1 to TRBJ2-1, with TRBD2 identical over 9 bases. This TCR was recovered from an elderly woman in good health. Sequencing was carried out using blood. CDR3 bases: TGCGCCAGCAGCTTAGAACCCGGGACTAGCAGTTACAATGAGCAGTTCTTC. The encoded protein is CASSLEPGTSSYNEQFF. Combining the CDR3 with reference TRBV5-1 and TRBJ2-1 gives the whole variable domain KAGVTQTPRYLIKTRGQQVTLSCSPISGHRSVSWYQQTPGQGLQFLFEYFSETQRNKGNFPGRFSGRQFSNSRSEMNVSTLELGDSALYLCASSLEPGTSSYNEQFFGPGTRLTVL.